Each of the 18 T cell receptor beta chains below was sequenced from the same sample in a study of T cell clonality in common variable immunodeficiency. Measured with immunoSEQ multiplex PCR; TCRdb has only the in-frame clones, and not every one. The sample was found to contain about 52,000 clones, and every one recurs. The sequencing input was peripheral blood mononuclear cells. These receptors all come from a person aged 18 to 75 in good health.

This clone has a handful of counts. The CDR3 extends 3 residues past the end of the read, so its final part is completed from the germline J gene. V gene TRBV7-2 combines with J gene TRBJ1-5; TRBD1 might be the D (5 bases). The CDR3 runs to 14 residues. Trimming left V 5 bases short and J 1 base short, with 9 bases between. Germline V gene sequence: CDR1 SGHTA, CDR2 FQGNSA. The sequenced part of the CDR3 DNA is TGTGCCAGCAGCCCCCGACAGAGCAATCAGCCC. It encodes CASSPRQSNQP. The entire CDR3 protein reads CASSPRQSNQPQHF.

This clone appeared many times. The sequenced fragment ends 3 residues before the CDR3 boundary, so the rest is inferred from the germline J gene. The chain carries TRBV6-2 or TRBV6-3 and TRBJ2-5, with TRBD2 matching 11 bases. After removal of 6 bases from V and 2 bases from J, the junction contained 11 bases not matched to a gene. The CDR3 sequence is 17 residues long. CDR1 is MNHEY, CDR2 SVGEGT, per germline. The covered CDR3 bases are TGTGCCAGCAGCCTCCTTAAGACTAGCGGGGTTCAAGAGACC. It translates to CASSLLKTSGVQET. The CDR3 reads in full as CASSLLKTSGVQETQYF.

This clone was counted at least ten times. The CDR3 bases that were read are TGTGCCAGCAGCCCCCGGGGAGCGGGAACTTACGAG. It encodes CASSPRGAGTYE. The whole CDR3 sequence is CASSPRGAGTYEQYF. V and J are TRBV7-9 and TRBJ2-7, with TRBD2 matching over 7 bases. The CDR3 extends 3 residues past the end of the read, so its final part is completed from the germline J gene. This CDR3 has 15 amino acids. The germline gives CDR1 SEHNR, CDR2 FQNEAQ (reference sequence). With 5 bases clipped from V and 4 bases from J, the junction kept 11 bases outside the gene matches.

This clone was counted ten times or more. The observed sequence ends 3 residues before the CDR3 terminus, with the missing tail filled in from the germline J gene. The V gene is TRBV20-1, the J gene TRBJ2-5; no reliable D call. CDR1 and CDR2 from the germline V gene are DFQATT and SNEGSKA (reference sequence). The CDR3 extends over 16 amino acids. Trimming removed 5 bases at V and 5 bases at J, with 24 bases between. The covered CDR3 bases are TGCAGTGCTCCCACAAGGCCCGCCGCAACCCCGGAGACC. It encodes CSAPTRPAATPET. The whole CDR3 sequence reads CSAPTRPAATPETQYF.

This clone was recorded at least ten times. The read stops 3 residues short of the end of the CDR3; the missing end is completed from the germline J gene. The genes are TRBV5-1 and TRBJ2-3; D gene ambiguous. The germline V gene encodes CDR1 SGHRS and CDR2 YFSETQ. The CDR3 extends over 13 amino acids. Between the trimmed V and J ends, which lost 4 bases and 3 bases, there was a span of 9 bases. The sequenced CDR3 bases are TGCGCCAGCAGCCTCCCGCGGACAGATACG. Translated, it gives CASSLPRTDT. The full-length CDR3 reads as CASSLPRTDTQYF.

This clone turned up a few times. The read finishes 3 residues shy of the CDR3 end, and the germline J gene is used to complete it. The rearrangement links TRBV5-1 to TRBJ1-2; possible D gene TRBD1, 5 bases. The V and J ends lost 4 bases and 2 bases respectively, with 12 bases between them. Looked up from germline, CDR1 is SGHRS and CDR2 is YFSETQ. This CDR3 is 14 amino acids long. The CDR3 protein is CASSPDSANYGYTF. CDR3 DNA (partial): TGCGCCAGCAGCCCAGACAGCGCCAACTATGGC. Based on the CDR3 plus reference TRBV5-1 and TRBJ1-2, the full variable domain is KAGVTQTPRYLIKTRGQQVTLSCSPISGHRSVSWYQQTPGQGLQFLFEYFSETQRNKGNFPGRFSGRQFSNSRSEMNVSTLELGDSALYLCASSPDSANYGYTFGSGTRLTVV.

As regards this clone: The read comes to an end 3 residues before the CDR3 does, leaving the germline J gene to fill in the end. V gene TRBV7-6 combines with J gene TRBJ2-2, with TRBD1 as a possible D gene (6 bases). This CDR3 has 16 amino acids. The V gene lost 5 bases and the J gene lost 4 bases, with 17 bases spanning the gap. CDR1 and CDR2 from the germline V gene are SGHVS and FNYEAQ. The chain's CDR3 is CASSLRLGAGTGELFF. Partial CDR3 DNA: TGTGCCAGCAGCCTCCGGCTGGGGGCGGGCACCGGGGAG.

There are a few counts of this clone. CDR3 in amino acids: CASSVAGTAEAFF. The CDR3 bases that were read are TGTGCCAGTAGTGTGGCAGGAACGGCTGAA. V usage is TRBV19 and J usage is TRBJ1-1, with unresolved D. With the read ending 3 residues before the CDR3 end, the germline J gene is used to fill in that end. The CDR3 has 13 residues. V shed 5 bases and J shed 6 bases, with 13 bases lying between them. The germline gives CDR1 LNHDA, CDR2 SQIVND (reference sequence).

This clone was seen ten or more times. The sequence runs out 3 residues before the end of the CDR3; the remainder is reconstructed from the germline J gene. The chain carries TRBV20-1 and TRBJ1-1, with 12 bases aligning to TRBD1. The CDR3 consists of 16 residues. V was clipped by 2 bases and J by 7 bases; unmatched bases: 11. CDR1 is DFQATT, CDR2 SNEGSKA, per germline (reference sequence). The DNA read from the CDR3 is TGCAGTGCTAGATCCCCCACCGGGACAGGGGGCAATGAA. Residues: CSARSPTGTGGNE. The full CDR3 reads CSARSPTGTGGNEAFF.

In regard to this clone: The read gets to within 3 residues of the CDR3 end, and the germline J gene fills in the rest. The V and J genes are TRBV7-2 and TRBJ1-1; TRBD1 matches at 12 bases. V lost 0 bases, J lost 3 bases, and 8 bases stayed unmatched. The germline gives CDR1 SGHTA, CDR2 FQGNSA. CDR3 length equals 18 residues. The part of the CDR3 DNA that was read is TGTGCCAGCAGCTTAGCCGGGACAGGGGGCCAACCTTACACTGAA. Its protein product is CASSLAGTGGQPYTE. The whole CDR3 sequence is CASSLAGTGGQPYTEAFF.

This clone was detected ten times or more. The observed sequence ends 3 residues before the CDR3 terminus, with the missing tail filled in from the germline J gene. The gene calls are TRBV6-2 or TRBV6-3 and TRBJ2-3; the D is unclear. The V and J ends lost 4 bases and 7 bases respectively, with 6 bases between them. The CDR3 length is 11 residues. Per the germline V gene, CDR1 is MNHEY and CDR2 is SVGEGT. The CDR3 loop is CASSSHNTQYF. CDR3 bases read: TGTGCCAGCAGTTCACATAATACG.

Comment on this clone: The read falls 3 residues short of the CDR3 end, and the missing part is taken from the germline J gene. V and J are TRBV5-1 and TRBJ1-2; the match to TRBD1 covers 7 bases. There are 15 residues in the CDR3. CDR1 is SGHRS, CDR2 YFSETQ, per germline. The part of the CDR3 DNA that was read is TGCGCCAGCAGCTCTGGACAGGAGGAGGTCTACGAC. The encoded protein is CASSSGQEEVYD. The whole CDR3 protein is CASSSGQEEVYDYTF.

Points on this clone: The CDR3 end lies 3 residues beyond the end of the read and is filled in from the germline J gene. The V gene is TRBV2, the J gene TRBJ1-3; the match to TRBD1 covers 7 bases. CDR1 is SNHLY and CDR2 is FYNNEI in the germline V gene. The V segment lost 3 bases and the J segment 0 bases; nucleotides outside the gene matches: 5. The CDR3 runs to 16 residues. The CDR3 DNA, read in part, is TGTGCCAGCAGTGAGCGGGACAGCTTCTCTGGAAACACC. The encoded protein is CASSERDSFSGNT. The CDR3, in full, reads CASSERDSFSGNTIYF.

About this clone itself: The CDR3 is cut off 3 residues early in the read; its end comes from the germline J gene. The V and J genes are TRBV5-1 and TRBJ2-1; 12 bases fit TRBD2. The junction had 4 bases not matched to a gene; V was cut back by 0 bases and J by 9 bases. The CDR3 has 15 residues. CDR1 is SGHRS, CDR2 YFSETQ, per germline. CDR3 residues: CASSLDLAGGGEQFF. CDR3 DNA (partial): TGCGCCAGCAGCTTGGACCTAGCGGGGGGGGGTGAG.

This clone was picked up a small number of times. At one boundary the junction diverges from the germline segment, which might be a read error. The sequenced fragment ends 3 residues before the CDR3 boundary, so the rest is inferred from the germline J gene. The sample carries other DNA sequences with the same CDR3. The chain carries TRBV13 and TRBJ1-3; D possibly corresponds to TRBD1 (5 bases). Germline V gene lookup returns CDR1 PRHDT and CDR2 FYEKMQ (reference sequence). The CDR3 contains 13 residues. The covered CDR3 bases are TGTGCCACCCAACAGGTTGATGGAAACACA. Encoded protein: CATQQVDGNT. The full CDR3 sequence reads CATQQVDGNTIYF.

This clone was observed at least ten times. This CDR3 reads CASSEEGRLNTEAFF. The CDR3 bases that were read are TGCGCCAGCAGTGAGGAGGGTCGGTTGAACACTGAA. The V and J genes are TRBV10-1 and TRBJ1-1; D gene ambiguous. Read sequence stops 3 residues before the CDR3 end, and the germline J gene provides the missing end. Germline assignment: CDR1 WNHNN and CDR2 SYGVQD (reference sequence). CDR3 size: 15 residues. Deletions cut 2 bases from V and 0 bases from J, with 10 bases between.

This clone was seen repeatedly, ten times or more. The sequenced fragment ends 3 residues before the CDR3 boundary, so the rest is inferred from the germline J gene. The same CDR3 arises from other DNA sequences in this sample as well. The rearrangement uses TRBV6-1 and TRBJ1-3; 8 bases are a match to TRBD1. The CDR3 consists of 15 residues. Germline V gene sequence: CDR1 MNHNS, CDR2 SASEGT. V gave up 6 bases and J gave up 0 bases; unmatched junction bases: 4. The part of the CDR3 DNA that was read is TGTGCCAGCAGGGAAACAGGGGGCTCTGGAAACACC. Translation: CASRETGGSGNT. The entire CDR3 is CASRETGGSGNTIYF.

Comments on this clone: The DNA ends 3 residues before the CDR3 does, and the rest of the CDR3 is filled in from the germline J gene. The J gene is TRBJ2-3, the V gene TRBV2; 8 nucleotides line up with TRBD1. The CDR3 spans 14 residues. CDR1 SNHLY and CDR2 FYNNEI come from the germline V gene. The covered CDR3 bases are TGTGCCAGCACTACGAACAGGGGGAGAGAGACG. Amino acids: CASTTNRGRET. The full CDR3 is CASTTNRGRETQYF.